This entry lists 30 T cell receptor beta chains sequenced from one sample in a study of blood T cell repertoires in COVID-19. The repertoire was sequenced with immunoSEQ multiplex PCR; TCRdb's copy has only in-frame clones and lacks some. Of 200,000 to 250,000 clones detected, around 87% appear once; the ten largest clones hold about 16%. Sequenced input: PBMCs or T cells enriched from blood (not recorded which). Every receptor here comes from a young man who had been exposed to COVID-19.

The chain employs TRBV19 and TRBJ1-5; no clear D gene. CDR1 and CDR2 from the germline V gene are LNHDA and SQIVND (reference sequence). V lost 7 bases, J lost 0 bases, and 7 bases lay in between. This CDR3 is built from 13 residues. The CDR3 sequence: CASNLYSNQPQHF. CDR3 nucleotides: TGTGCCAGTAATCTGTATAGCAATCAGCCCCAGCATTTT.

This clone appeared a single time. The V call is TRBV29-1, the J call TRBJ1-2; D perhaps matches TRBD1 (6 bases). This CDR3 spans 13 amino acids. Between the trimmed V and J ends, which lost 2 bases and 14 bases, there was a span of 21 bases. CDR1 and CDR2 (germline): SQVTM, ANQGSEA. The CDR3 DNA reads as TGCAGCGTTGAATACGCCCAACAGGGAGCTAAGACCTTC. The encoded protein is CSVEYAQQGAKTF. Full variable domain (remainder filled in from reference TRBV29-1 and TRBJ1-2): SAVISQKPSRDICQRGTSLTIQCQVDSQVTMMFWYRQQPGQSLTLIATANQGSEATYESGFVIDKFPISRPNLTFSTLTVSNMSPEDSSIYLCSVEYAQQGAKTFGSGTRLTVV.

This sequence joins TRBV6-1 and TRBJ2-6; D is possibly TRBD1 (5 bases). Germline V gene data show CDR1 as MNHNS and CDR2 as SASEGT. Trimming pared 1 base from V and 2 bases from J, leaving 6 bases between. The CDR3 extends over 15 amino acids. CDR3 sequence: CASSEDRTGANVLTF. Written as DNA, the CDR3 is TGTGCCAGCAGTGAAGACAGGACTGGGGCCAACGTCCTGACTTTC.

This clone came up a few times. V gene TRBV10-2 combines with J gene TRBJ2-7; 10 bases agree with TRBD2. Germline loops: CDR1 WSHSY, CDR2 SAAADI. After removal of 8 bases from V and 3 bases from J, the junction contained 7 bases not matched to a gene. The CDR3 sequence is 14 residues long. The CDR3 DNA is TGCGCCAGCCTGACGACTAGCGGGCACTACGAGCAGTACTTC. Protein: CASLTTSGHYEQYF.

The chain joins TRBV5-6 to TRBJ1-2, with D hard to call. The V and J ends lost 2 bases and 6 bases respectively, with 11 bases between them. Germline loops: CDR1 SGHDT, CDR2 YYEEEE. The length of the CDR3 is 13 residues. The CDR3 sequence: CASSFPRPDGYTF. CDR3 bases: TGTGCCAGCAGCTTCCCTAGACCAGATGGCTACACCTTC.

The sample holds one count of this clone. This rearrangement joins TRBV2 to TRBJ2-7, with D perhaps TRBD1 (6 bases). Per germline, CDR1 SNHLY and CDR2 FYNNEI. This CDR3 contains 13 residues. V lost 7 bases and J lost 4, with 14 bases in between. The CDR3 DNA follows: TGTGCCAGCATAGAATACAGGGCATACGAGCAGTACTTC. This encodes CASIEYRAYEQYF.

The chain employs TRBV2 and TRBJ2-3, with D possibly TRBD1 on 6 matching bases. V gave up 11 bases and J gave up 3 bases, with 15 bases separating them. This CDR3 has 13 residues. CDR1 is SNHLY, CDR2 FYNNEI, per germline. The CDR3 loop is CAHETDSTDTQYF. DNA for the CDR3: TGTGCCCACGAAACGGACAGTACAGATACGCAGTATTTT.

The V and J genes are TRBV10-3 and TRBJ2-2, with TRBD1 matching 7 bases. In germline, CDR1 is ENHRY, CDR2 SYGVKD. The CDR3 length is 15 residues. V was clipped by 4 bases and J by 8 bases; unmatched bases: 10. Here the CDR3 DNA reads TGTGCCATCAGTGGAAAGGACAGGTCTTTGGGGGAGCTGTTTTTT. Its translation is CAISGKDRSLGELFF.

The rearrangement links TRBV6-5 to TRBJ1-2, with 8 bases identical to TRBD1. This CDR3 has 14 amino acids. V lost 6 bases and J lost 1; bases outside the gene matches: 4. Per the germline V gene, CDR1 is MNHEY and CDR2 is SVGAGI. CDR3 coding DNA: TGTGCCAGCAGCCCGACAGGGGTTAACTATGGCTACACCTTC. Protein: CASSPTGVNYGYTF.

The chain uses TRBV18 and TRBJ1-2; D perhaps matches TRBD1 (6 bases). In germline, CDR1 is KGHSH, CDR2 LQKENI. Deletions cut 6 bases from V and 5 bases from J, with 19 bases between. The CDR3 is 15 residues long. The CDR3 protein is CASSRGGRETYGYTF. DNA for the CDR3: TGTGCCAGCTCGCGTGGGGGCAGGGAGACTTATGGCTACACCTTC.

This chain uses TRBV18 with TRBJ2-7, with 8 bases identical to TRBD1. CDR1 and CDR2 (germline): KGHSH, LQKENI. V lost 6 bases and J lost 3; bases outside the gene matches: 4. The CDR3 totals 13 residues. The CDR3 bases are TGTGCCAGCTCCCAAACAGGGGGCTACGAGCAGTACTTC. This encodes CASSQTGGYEQYF.

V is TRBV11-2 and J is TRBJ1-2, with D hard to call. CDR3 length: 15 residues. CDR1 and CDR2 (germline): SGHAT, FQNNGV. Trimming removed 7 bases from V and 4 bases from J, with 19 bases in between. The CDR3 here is CASTYDRGGSYGYTF. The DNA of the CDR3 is TGTGCCAGCACCTACGATCGAGGAGGCAGCTATGGCTACACCTTC.

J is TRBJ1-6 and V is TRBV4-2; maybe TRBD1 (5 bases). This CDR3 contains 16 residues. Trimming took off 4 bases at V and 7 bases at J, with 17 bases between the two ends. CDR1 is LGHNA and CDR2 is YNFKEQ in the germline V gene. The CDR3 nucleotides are TGTGCCAGCAGCCCCCCGACTGTGGAGGGGAATTCACCCCTCCACTTT. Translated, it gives CASSPPTVEGNSPLHF.

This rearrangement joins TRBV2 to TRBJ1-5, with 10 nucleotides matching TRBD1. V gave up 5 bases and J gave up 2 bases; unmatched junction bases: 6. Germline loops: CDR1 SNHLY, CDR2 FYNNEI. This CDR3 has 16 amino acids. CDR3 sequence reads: CASSFGTGAGNQPQHF. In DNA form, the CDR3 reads TGTGCCAGCAGTTTCGGGACAGGGGCGGGCAATCAGCCCCAGCATTTT.

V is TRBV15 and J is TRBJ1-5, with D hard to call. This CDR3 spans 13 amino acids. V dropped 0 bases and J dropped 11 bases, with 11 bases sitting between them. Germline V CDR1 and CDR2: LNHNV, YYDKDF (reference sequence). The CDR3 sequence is CATSRETGGAQHF. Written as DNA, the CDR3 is TGTGCCACCAGCAGAGAAACTGGCGGGGCCCAGCATTTT. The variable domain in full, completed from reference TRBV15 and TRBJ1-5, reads DAMVIQNPRYQVTQFGKPVTLSCSQTLNHNVMYWYQQKSSQAPKLLFHYYDKDFNNEADTPDNFQSRRPNTSFCFLDIRSPGLGDTAMYLCATSRETGGAQHFGDGTRLSIL.

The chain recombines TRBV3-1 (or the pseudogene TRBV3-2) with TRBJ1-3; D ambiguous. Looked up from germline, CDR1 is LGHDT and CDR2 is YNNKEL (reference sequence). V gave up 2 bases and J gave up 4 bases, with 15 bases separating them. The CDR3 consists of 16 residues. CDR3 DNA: TGTGCCAGCAGCCAACCGGGAGACTTCTTGGGAAACACCATATATTTT. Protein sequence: CASSQPGDFLGNTIYF.

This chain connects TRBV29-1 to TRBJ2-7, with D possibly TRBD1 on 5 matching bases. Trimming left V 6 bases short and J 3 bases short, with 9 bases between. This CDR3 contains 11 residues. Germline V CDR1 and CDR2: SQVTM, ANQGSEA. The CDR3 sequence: CSVAGNYEQYF. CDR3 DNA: TGCAGCGTCGCAGGGAACTACGAGCAGTACTTC.

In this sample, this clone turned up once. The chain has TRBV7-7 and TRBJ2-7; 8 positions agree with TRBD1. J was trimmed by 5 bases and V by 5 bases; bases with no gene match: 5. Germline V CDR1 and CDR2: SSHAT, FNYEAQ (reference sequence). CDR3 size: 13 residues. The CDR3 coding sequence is TGTGCCAGCAGCACCCGACAGGGGAACGAGCAGTACTTC. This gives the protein CASSTRQGNEQYF. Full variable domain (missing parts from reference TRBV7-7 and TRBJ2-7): GAGVSQSPRYKVTKRGQDVTLRCDPISSHATLYWYQQALGQGPEFLTYFNYEAQPDKSGLPSDRFSAERPEGSISTLTIQRTEQRDSAMYRCASSTRQGNEQYFGPGTRLTVT.

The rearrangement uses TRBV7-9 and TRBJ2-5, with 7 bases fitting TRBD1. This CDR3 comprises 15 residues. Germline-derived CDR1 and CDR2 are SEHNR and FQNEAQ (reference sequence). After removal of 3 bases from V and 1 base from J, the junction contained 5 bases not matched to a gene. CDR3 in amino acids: CASSFGAGGQETQYF. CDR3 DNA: TGTGCCAGCAGCTTCGGGGCAGGGGGCCAAGAGACCCAGTACTTC. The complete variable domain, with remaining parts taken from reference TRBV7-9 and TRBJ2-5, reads DTGVSQNPRHKITKRGQNVTFRCDPISEHNRLYWYRQTLGQGPEFLTYFQNEAQLEKSRLLSDRFSAERPKGSFSTLEIQRTEQGDSAMYLCASSFGAGGQETQYFGPGTRLLVL.

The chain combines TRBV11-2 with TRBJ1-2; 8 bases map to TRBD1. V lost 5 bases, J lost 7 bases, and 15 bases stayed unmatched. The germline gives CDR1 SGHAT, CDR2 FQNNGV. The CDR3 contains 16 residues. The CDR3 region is CASSPTRDRLSTGYTF. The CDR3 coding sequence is TGTGCCAGCAGCCCTACCCGGGACAGGTTAAGCACTGGCTACACCTTC.

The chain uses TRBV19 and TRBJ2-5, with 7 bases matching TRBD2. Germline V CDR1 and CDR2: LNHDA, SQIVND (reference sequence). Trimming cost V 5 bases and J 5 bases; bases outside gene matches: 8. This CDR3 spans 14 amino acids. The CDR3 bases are TGTGCCAGTAGTCCGAACAAGGGAGGGGAGACCCAGTACTTC. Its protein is CASSPNKGGETQYF. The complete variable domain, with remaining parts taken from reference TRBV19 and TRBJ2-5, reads DGGITQSPKYLFRKEGQNVTLSCEQNLNHDAMYWYRQDPGQGLRLIYYSQIVNDFQKGDIAEGYSVSREKKESFPLTVTSAQKNPTAFYLCASSPNKGGETQYFGPGTRLLVL.

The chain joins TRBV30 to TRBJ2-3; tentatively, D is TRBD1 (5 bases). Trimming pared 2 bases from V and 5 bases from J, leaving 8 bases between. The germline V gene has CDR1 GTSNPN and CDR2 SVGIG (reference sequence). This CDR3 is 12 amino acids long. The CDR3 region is CAWSNQGDTQYF. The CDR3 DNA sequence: TGTGCCTGGAGTAATCAGGGAGATACGCAGTATTTT. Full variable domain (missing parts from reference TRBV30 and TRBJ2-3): SQTIHQWPATLVQPVGSPLSLECTVEGTSNPNLYWYRQAAGRGLQLLFYSVGIGQISSEVPQNLSASRPQDRQFILSSKKLLLSDSGFYLCAWSNQGDTQYFGPGTRLTVL.

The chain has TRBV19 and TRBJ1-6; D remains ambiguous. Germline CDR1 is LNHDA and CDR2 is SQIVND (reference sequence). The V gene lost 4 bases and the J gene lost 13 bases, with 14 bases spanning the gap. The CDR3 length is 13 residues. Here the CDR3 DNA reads TGTGCCAGTAGTACAACAAATGAGGAGCCCCTCCACTTT. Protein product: CASSTTNEEPLHF.

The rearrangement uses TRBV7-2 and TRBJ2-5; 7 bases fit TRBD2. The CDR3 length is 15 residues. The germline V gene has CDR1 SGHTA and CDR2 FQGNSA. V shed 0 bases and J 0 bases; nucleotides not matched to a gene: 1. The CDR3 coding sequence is TGTGCCAGCAGCTTAGCGGGGGGGTACCAAGAGACCCAGTACTTC. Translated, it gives CASSLAGGYQETQYF.

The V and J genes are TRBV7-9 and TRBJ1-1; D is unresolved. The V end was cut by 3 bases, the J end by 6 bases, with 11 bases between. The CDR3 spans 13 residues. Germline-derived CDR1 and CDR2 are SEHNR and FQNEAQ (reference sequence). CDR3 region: CASSFPDGSEAFF. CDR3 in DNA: TGTGCCAGCAGCTTCCCAGACGGGTCTGAAGCTTTCTTT. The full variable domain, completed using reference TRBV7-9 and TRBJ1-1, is DTGVSQNPRHKITKRGQNVTFRCDPISEHNRLYWYRQTLGQGPEFLTYFQNEAQLEKSRLLSDRFSAERPKGSFSTLEIQRTEQGDSAMYLCASSFPDGSEAFFGQGTRLTVV.

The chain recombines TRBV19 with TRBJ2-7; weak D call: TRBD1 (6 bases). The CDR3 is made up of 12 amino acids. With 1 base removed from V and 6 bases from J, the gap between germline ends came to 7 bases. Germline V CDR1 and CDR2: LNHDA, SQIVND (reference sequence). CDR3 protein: CASSIAGVEQYF. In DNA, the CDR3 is TGTGCCAGTAGTATAGCAGGGGTCGAGCAGTACTTC.

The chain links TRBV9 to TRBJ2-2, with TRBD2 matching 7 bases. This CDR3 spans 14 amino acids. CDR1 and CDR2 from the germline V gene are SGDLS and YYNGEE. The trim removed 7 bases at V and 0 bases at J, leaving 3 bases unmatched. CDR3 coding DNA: TGTGCCAGCGGGGGACTAACGAACACCGGGGAGCTGTTTTTT. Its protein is CASGGLTNTGELFF.

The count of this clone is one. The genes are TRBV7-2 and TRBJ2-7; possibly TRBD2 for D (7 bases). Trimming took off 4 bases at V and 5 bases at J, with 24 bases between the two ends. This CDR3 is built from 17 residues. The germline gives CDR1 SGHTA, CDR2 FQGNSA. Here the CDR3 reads CASSSGEGGRGRDEQYF. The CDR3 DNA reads TGTGCCAGCAGCTCGGGAGAGGGGGGGCGGGGGCGCGACGAGCAGTACTTC.

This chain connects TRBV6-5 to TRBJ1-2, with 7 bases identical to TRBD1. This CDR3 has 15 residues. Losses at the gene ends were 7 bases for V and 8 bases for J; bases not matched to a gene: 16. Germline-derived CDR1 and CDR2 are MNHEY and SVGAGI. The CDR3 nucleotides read TGTGCCAGCACTTCCAACCGGGACAGTCTTCGCGGCTACACCTTC. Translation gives CASTSNRDSLRGYTF.

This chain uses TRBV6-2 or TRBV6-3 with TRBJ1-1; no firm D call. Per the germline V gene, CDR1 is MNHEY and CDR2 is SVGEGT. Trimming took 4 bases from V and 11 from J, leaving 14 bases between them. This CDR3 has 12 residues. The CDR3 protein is CASSSPSTWAFF. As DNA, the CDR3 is TGTGCCAGCAGTTCCCCCTCTACGTGGGCTTTCTTT.